These 26 T cell receptor beta chains came from one sample sequenced in a study of shared clonotypes between healthy human individuals (dated by TCRdb to 2019 to 2021). The receptor library was made with the immunoSEQ multiplex PCR assay. TCRdb stores this immuneACCESS table with in-frame sequences only. Part of the clones is absent; in the studies checked, under half of the shortfall reflects unresolved V genes, and no reason is known for the rest. The sample table records nearly 2 million clones; about 95% of these occur just once. The biggest ten clones account for roughly 1% of the sample. CD8 naive samples were obtained by positive selection for CCR7 among CD45RO-negative cells, yielding a CD45RA+CCR7+ population from which TemRA cells were excluded. Sequenced input: naive CD8+ T cells sorted from blood. This specimen's cell subset or site label, per the study, means: CD45RA+CCR7+. The receptors stem from a man younger than 35 in good health.

The J gene is TRBJ2-3, the V gene TRBV2, with TRBD2 matching 7 bases. From germline, CDR1 is SNHLY and CDR2 FYNNEI. With 7 bases clipped from V and 3 bases from J, the junction kept 13 bases outside the gene matches. This CDR3 has 16 amino acids. In DNA, the CDR3 is TGTGCCAGCATCTATTGGGCGGGAGAGGGAACAGATACGCAGTATTTT. It translates to CASIYWAGEGTDTQYF.

The chain uses TRBV4-1 and TRBJ2-2; 8 nucleotides agree with TRBD2. The CDR3 has 16 residues. V was clipped by 0 bases and J by 6 bases; unmatched bases: 6. The germline CDR1 and CDR2 sequences are MGHRA and YSYEKL. CDR3 amino acids: CASSQDGGGTPGELFF. CDR3 DNA: TGCGCCAGCAGCCAAGACGGCGGGGGGACCCCCGGGGAGCTGTTTTTT.

The J gene is TRBJ1-1, the V gene TRBV5-5, with a weak D call TRBD1 (6 bases). The CDR3 loop spans 13 amino acids. CDR1 SGHKS and CDR2 YYEKEE come from the germline V gene (reference sequence). Trimming stripped 0 bases from V and 7 bases from J, with 10 bases between. CDR3 amino acids: CASSLDRDVEAFF. Here the CDR3 DNA reads TGTGCCAGCAGCTTGGACAGGGACGTTGAAGCTTTCTTT.

This chain's CDR3 is CACTGLFARSVHEQFF. For the CDR3, the DNA is TGTGCCTGCACTGGACTTTTCGCCCGGTCTGTCCATGAGCAGTTCTTC. This chain joins TRBV30 and TRBJ2-1; a weak D match, TRBD2 (5 bases). Per the germline V gene, CDR1 is GTSNPN and CDR2 is SVGIG (reference sequence). Trimming shortened V by 6 bases and J by 8 bases, and 26 bases separated the two germline ends. This CDR3 is 16 amino acids long.

This chain's CDR3 is CASRKEGSNEQYF. In nucleotides, the CDR3 is TGTGCCAGCAGAAAGGAGGGGTCCAACGAGCAGTACTTC. The genes are TRBV7-9 and TRBJ2-7; a possible D gene is TRBD2 (6 bases). The CDR3 is 13 residues long. Germline lookup yields CDR1 SEHNR and CDR2 FQNEAQ (reference sequence). The V gene lost 6 bases and the J gene lost 5 bases, with 14 bases spanning the gap.

V and J are TRBV6-1 and TRBJ1-1; D is unclear. Trimming pared 3 bases from V and 0 bases from J, leaving 14 bases between. This CDR3 spans 16 amino acids. CDR1 and CDR2 (germline): MNHNS, SASEGT. The CDR3: CASSDPSIGMNTEAFF. DNA for the CDR3: TGTGCCAGCAGTGACCCTAGTATCGGCATGAACACTGAAGCTTTCTTT.

This chain links TRBV9 with TRBJ2-7; D perhaps matches TRBD1 (6 bases). CDR1 is SGDLS and CDR2 is YYNGEE in the germline V gene. V lost 0 bases and J lost 2, with 15 bases in between. The CDR3 runs 16 residues. DNA for the CDR3: TGTGCCAGCAGCGTAGCTCCAGGGGTAGGCACCTACGAGCAGTACTTC. Its translation is CASSVAPGVGTYEQYF.

V usage is TRBV28 and J usage is TRBJ2-7, with 10 nucleotides matching TRBD2. This CDR3 contains 14 residues. The ends lost 0 bases at V and 5 bases at J; junction bases unmatched: 1. Germline values: CDR1 MDHEN, CDR2 SYDVKM. CDR3: CASSLWLAGDEQYF. The CDR3 DNA follows: TGTGCCAGCAGTTTATGGCTAGCGGGAGACGAGCAGTACTTC.

This clone was recorded once. The rearrangement uses TRBV25-1 and TRBJ2-7, with 9 nucleotides matching TRBD2. The germline gives CDR1 MGHDK, CDR2 SYGVNS. This CDR3 region has 13 residues. After removal of 4 bases from V and 6 bases from J, the junction contained 4 bases not matched to a gene. CDR3 loop: CASSAQREAEQYF. CDR3 in DNA: TGTGCCAGCAGTGCCCAGCGGGAGGCCGAGCAGTACTTC.

This chain joins TRBV4-1 and TRBJ1-6; 7 nucleotides align to TRBD1. Germline CDR1 reads MGHRA; CDR2 reads YSYEKL. The CDR3 totals 15 residues. Germline trimming cut 0 bases from V and 7 bases from J; bases unmatched to any gene: 3. CDR3 region: CASSQEGTANSPLHF. Here the CDR3 DNA reads TGCGCCAGCAGCCAAGAGGGGACAGCAAATTCACCCCTCCACTTT.

This chain connects TRBV27 to TRBJ2-7; the match to TRBD1 covers 10 bases. The CDR3 is made up of 14 amino acids. Germline V gives CDR1 MNHEY, CDR2 SMNVEV (reference sequence). V gave up 3 bases and J gave up 6 bases; unmatched junction bases: 5. The CDR3 here is CASSFLGQGGEQYF. In DNA form, the CDR3 reads TGTGCCAGCAGTTTCCTTGGACAGGGGGGCGAGCAGTACTTC.

The chain combines TRBV4-1 with TRBJ1-4; D gene unclear. V was clipped by 4 bases and J by 4 bases, with 13 bases between them. From germline, CDR1 is MGHRA and CDR2 YSYEKL. This CDR3 contains 15 residues. Here the CDR3 reads CASSLTPVGNEKLFF. In DNA form, the CDR3 reads TGCGCCAGCAGCCTGACCCCGGTGGGTAATGAAAAACTGTTTTTT.

The gene calls are TRBV19 and TRBJ1-1, with D tentatively TRBD1 (6 bases). CDR1 is LNHDA, CDR2 SQIVND, per germline (reference sequence). The CDR3 covers 13 residues. V was shortened by 8 bases and J by 6 bases, with 16 bases between the two germline ends. DNA of the CDR3: TGTGCCAGTCAAAAGGGGGATGGGGCTGAAGCTTTCTTT. Encoded protein: CASQKGDGAEAFF.

The chain has TRBV6-5 and TRBJ1-1, with TRBD1 as a possible D gene (5 bases). CDR1 and CDR2 (germline): MNHEY, SVGAGI. Between the trimmed V and J ends, which lost 5 bases and 0 bases, there was a span of 13 bases. CDR3 size: 15 residues. The CDR3 region has the DNA TGTGCCAGCAGTCGCAGGGCCTCCTTGAACACTGAAGCTTTCTTT. Encoded protein: CASSRRASLNTEAFF.

The chain employs TRBV7-6 and TRBJ1-2; D remains unclear. CDR1 and CDR2 (germline): SGHVS, FNYEAQ. Between the trimmed V and J ends, which lost 1 base and 6 bases, there was a span of 15 bases. The CDR3 loop spans 15 amino acids. This CDR3 reads CASSLVGTPTNGYTF. In DNA, the CDR3 is TGTGCCAGCAGCTTAGTGGGTACACCCACGAATGGCTACACCTTC.

The chain has TRBV5-6 and TRBJ2-7, with D possibly matching TRBD1 (5 bases). The CDR3 loop spans 14 amino acids. Germline V gene sequence: CDR1 SGHDT, CDR2 YYEEEE. V was trimmed by 1 base and J by 2 bases, leaving 10 bases between them. The CDR3 coding sequence is TGTGCCAGCAGCTTGCGTCCCAGGGCCTACGAGCAGTACTTC. Amino acids: CASSLRPRAYEQYF.

The gene calls are TRBV4-1 and TRBJ2-2, with 9 bases identical to TRBD2. This CDR3 is built from 15 residues. V gave up 3 bases and J gave up 1 base; unmatched junction bases: 0. The germline CDR1 and CDR2 sequences are MGHRA and YSYEKL. CDR3 amino acids: CASSQTSGNTGELFF. The DNA for the CDR3 is TGCGCCAGCAGCCAGACTAGCGGGAACACCGGGGAGCTGTTTTTT.

This sequence joins TRBV9 and TRBJ2-3; 7 bases match TRBD2. This CDR3 has 16 amino acids. Looked up from germline, CDR1 is SGDLS and CDR2 is YYNGEE. With 0 bases clipped from V and 8 bases from J, the junction kept 12 bases outside the gene matches. The CDR3 spells CASSVAELADLGTQYF. The CDR3, as DNA: TGTGCCAGCAGCGTAGCGGAGCTAGCGGATTTAGGTACGCAGTATTTT.

CDR3: CASSWTGGSAGYTF. The DNA of the CDR3 is TGTGCCAGCAGTTGGACAGGGGGCTCGGCTGGCTACACCTTC. The chain couples TRBV27 to TRBJ1-2, with 11 bases aligning to TRBD1. Germline V gene lookup returns CDR1 MNHEY and CDR2 SMNVEV (reference sequence). The CDR3 sequence is 14 residues long. V was clipped by 4 bases and J by 7 bases; unmatched bases: 5.

Remarks on this clone: Other DNA sequences of this sample code for an identical CDR3. The chain combines TRBV4-3 with TRBJ1-1; a possible D gene is TRBD1 (6 bases). Looked up from germline, CDR1 is LGHNA and CDR2 is YSLEER. The CDR3 spans 14 residues. Trimming pared 1 base from V and 4 bases from J, leaving 10 bases between. The CDR3 protein is CASSQGGGATEAFF. The CDR3, as DNA: TGCGCCAGCAGCCAAGGTGGGGGGGCCACTGAAGCTTTCTTT.

This clone was detected only once. J is TRBJ2-6 and V is TRBV7-9; D is possibly TRBD1 or TRBD2 (5 bases each). Germline CDR1 SEHNR, CDR2 FQNEAQ (reference sequence). CDR3 size: 17 residues. V lost 5 bases, J lost 4 bases, and 18 bases lay in between. In nucleotides, the CDR3 is TGTGCCAGCAGCCCCTCCCCCGGGACCAGAGGGGCCAACGTCCTGACTTTC. It codes for CASSPSPGTRGANVLTF.

The rearrangement links TRBV7-3 to TRBJ2-7; D is possibly TRBD1 (6 bases). V was trimmed by 5 bases and J by 5 bases, leaving 16 bases between them. CDR3 length: 14 residues. Germline-derived CDR1 and CDR2 are SGHTA and FQGTGA. The CDR3 bases are TGTGCCAGCAGCCTTACAGGGAATCTCGACGAGCAGTACTTC. This gives the protein CASSLTGNLDEQYF.

The V call is TRBV10-2, the J call TRBJ2-3; 11 bases are a match to TRBD2. The CDR3 is 15 amino acids. Germline CDR1 reads WSHSY; CDR2 reads SAAADI. J gave up 3 bases and V 2 bases, and 1 base lay outside the gene matches. The CDR3 region is CASSETSGGTDTQYF. Written as DNA, the CDR3 is TGCGCCAGCAGTGAGACTAGCGGGGGAACAGATACGCAGTATTTT.

This clone appeared once. The chain uses TRBV27 and TRBJ2-3; 15 positions agree with TRBD2. In germline, CDR1 is MNHEY, CDR2 SMNVEV (reference sequence). Trimming took 5 bases from V and 4 from J; bases not matched to a gene: 4. This CDR3 spans 16 amino acids. In DNA form, the CDR3 reads TGTGCCAGCAGTCGCGGACTAGCGGGAGGGTCAGATACGCAGTATTTT. It yields the protein CASSRGLAGGSDTQYF.

The V gene is TRBV7-9, the J gene TRBJ2-7; TRBD1 is a possible D gene (6 bases). V was trimmed by 1 base and J by 0 bases, leaving 16 bases between them. This CDR3 region has 17 residues. Germline lookup yields CDR1 SEHNR and CDR2 FQNEAQ (reference sequence). The CDR3 sequence is CASSLDKSGHDSYEQYF. The DNA for the CDR3 is TGTGCCAGCAGCTTAGATAAATCGGGACACGACTCCTACGAGCAGTACTTC.

This rearrangement joins TRBV12-5 to TRBJ2-1; the D gene is possibly TRBD2 (6 bases). The CDR3 is 18 amino acids. The V and J ends lost 4 bases and 0 bases respectively, with 19 bases between them. Germline assignment: CDR1 LGHNT and CDR2 FRNRAP. The DNA for the CDR3 is TGTGCTAGTGGTTCCTCAAGACTAGAATTAAGCTCCTACAATGAGCAGTTCTTC. Protein: CASGSSRLELSSYNEQFF.